The 10 T cell receptor beta chains listed next were all sequenced from one sample in a study of CD8+ T cells in alopecia areata. As to treatment: oral pan-JAK inhibitor, 5-10 mg twice daily. It was cDNA, reverse transcribed from extracted RNA, that served as the sequencing template. TCRdb's table, derived via immunoSEQ multiplex PCR, lists solely in-frame clones and lacks some. The sample lists about 120,000 clones, 50% to 55% occurring once. The sequenced sample was CD4+ T cells sorted from blood, obtained at week 4, from a patient treated with tofacitinib. All receptors derive from a human donor with alopecia areata.

The chain links TRBV30 to TRBJ1-1; D might be TRBD1 (6 bases). Trimming took off 3 bases at V and 5 bases at J, with 13 bases between the two ends. The CDR3 loop spans 13 amino acids. Looked up from germline, CDR1 is GTSNPN and CDR2 is SVGIG (reference sequence). CDR3 bases: TGTGCCTGGAGGACGGGAAGGGGGACTGAAGCTTTCTTT. It codes for CAWRTGRGTEAFF.

This chain's CDR3 is CAWSVPGDRRQPQHF. The DNA of the CDR3 is TGTGCCTGGAGTGTACCCGGGGACAGGAGACAGCCCCAGCATTTT. The chain carries TRBV30 and TRBJ1-5; TRBD1 matches 8 bases. Trimming cost V 0 bases and J 7 bases; bases outside gene matches: 8. This CDR3 contains 15 residues. CDR1 is GTSNPN and CDR2 is SVGIG in the germline V gene (reference sequence).

The sample holds a few counts of this clone. The rearrangement uses TRBV14 and TRBJ2-1, with a possible D match to TRBD2 (6 bases). There are 13 residues in the CDR3. Germline lookup yields CDR1 SGHDN and CDR2 FVKESK. V was pared by 4 bases and J by 11 bases, with 15 bases between. The CDR3 DNA sequence: TGTGCCAGCAGCCCCCCGACTAGTATTCAGCAGTTCTTC. Translating it yields CASSPPTSIQQFF.

Regarding this clone: Other DNA sequences in the sample encode the same CDR3. The chain links TRBV9 to TRBJ2-3; TRBD1 matches at 9 bases. Germline CDR1 is SGDLS and CDR2 is YYNGEE. CDR3 size: 16 residues. Trimming at V came to 2 bases and at J to 3 bases, leaving 7 bases not matched to a gene. The chain's CDR3 is CASSVGTGSRTDTQYF. CDR3 bases: TGTGCCAGCAGCGTGGGGACAGGGTCCCGGACAGATACGCAGTATTTT.

The chain combines TRBV2 with TRBJ2-2, with D perhaps TRBD1 (6 bases). V was clipped by 5 bases and J by 6 bases, with 7 bases between them. This CDR3 region has 12 residues. The germline CDR1 and CDR2 sequences are SNHLY and FYNNEI. The CDR3 DNA sequence: TGTGCCAGCAGTTGGACAGCCGGGGAGCTGTTTTTT. Protein product: CASSWTAGELFF. Filled out from reference TRBV2 and TRBJ2-2, the complete variable domain reads EPEVTQTPSHQVTQMGQEVILRCVPISNHLYFYWYRQILGQKVEFLVSFYNNEISEKSEIFDDQFSVERPDGSNFTLKIRSTKLEDSAMYFCASSWTAGELFFGEGSRLTVL.

V usage is TRBV29-1 and J usage is TRBJ2-3; 8 bases line up with TRBD2. After removal of 7 bases from V and 3 bases from J, the junction contained 6 bases not matched to a gene. Germline loops: CDR1 SQVTM, CDR2 ANQGSEA. CDR3 size: 13 residues. In nucleotides, the CDR3 is TGCAGCGCGGGAGGGGGGGCAACAGATACGCAGTATTTT. Translation: CSAGGGATDTQYF.

The chain employs TRBV5-1 and TRBJ1-1, with a possible D match to TRBD1 (6 bases). With 6 bases removed from V and 4 bases from J, the gap between germline ends came to 10 bases. Germline values: CDR1 SGHRS, CDR2 YFSETQ. This CDR3 has 12 residues. The CDR3 DNA reads as TGCGCCAGCACCCGAGGGGGCACTGAAGCTTTCTTT. Protein sequence: CASTRGGTEAFF. Together with reference TRBV5-1 and TRBJ1-1, the CDR3 gives the full variable domain: KAGVTQTPRYLIKTRGQQVTLSCSPISGHRSVSWYQQTPGQGLQFLFEYFSETQRNKGNFPGRFSGRQFSNSRSEMNVSTLELGDSALYLCASTRGGTEAFFGQGTRLTVV.

Here the CDR3 reads CATSSDRGRETEAFF. CDR3 coding DNA: TGTGCCACCAGCAGTGACAGGGGGAGAGAAACTGAAGCTTTCTTT. The rearrangement uses TRBV15 and TRBJ1-1, with 9 bases lining up with TRBD1. CDR3 size: 15 residues. Per the germline V gene, CDR1 is LNHNV and CDR2 is YYDKDF (reference sequence). The V segment lost 3 bases and the J segment 5 bases; nucleotides outside the gene matches: 7.

The chain uses TRBV19 and TRBJ2-7; unclear D gene. This CDR3 has 14 residues. Trimming took off 3 bases at V and 0 bases at J, with 9 bases between the two ends. Germline assignment: CDR1 LNHDA and CDR2 SQIVND (reference sequence). As DNA, the CDR3 is TGTGCCAGTAGTATTCCGGGCAACTCCTACGAGCAGTACTTC. Translated: CASSIPGNSYEQYF.

This clone was counted many times. This chain links TRBV7-3 with TRBJ1-6, with a tentative D call TRBD1 (5 bases). CDR3 size: 14 residues. Deletions cut 2 bases from V and 3 bases from J, with 5 bases between. CDR1 and CDR2 from the germline V gene are SGHTA and FQGTGA. The CDR3 bases are TGTGCCAGCAGCTTAGGGGGCTATAATTCACCCCTCCACTTT. Protein sequence: CASSLGGYNSPLHF.